This TCR beta chain appears in the sequencing data of a study of human T cells and chemical hapten exposure. Study summary: Sensitizing treatment utilized 2% DPC over an approximately 2 cm by approximately 2 cm portion of upper inner arm skin. Each patient's scalp received weekly diphenylcyclopropenone throughout the approximately 25-week study. Study observations and caveats: The donors suffered from alopecia, so their immune response may not match that of healthy people.

Time point in this sample: patch test 1, 2 weeks after DPC sensitization. As for treatment: therapeutic diphenylcyclopropenone sensitization with weekly scalp DPC. TCRdb re-derived calls from the RACE reads in MiXCR, one entry per CDR3 protein. Here the sample spans some 200,000 distinct CDR3 sequences, about 22% being singletons. A remark on this clonotype: As yet, its antigen is unknown.

CDR1 is DFQATT, CDR2 SNEGSKA, per germline (reference sequence). This CDR3 is built from 16 residues. With 1 base clipped from V and 2 bases from J, the junction kept 7 bases outside the gene matches. This chain joins TRBV20-1 and TRBJ2-1; 8 bases match TRBD2. The sample consisted of whole blood, taken in connection with sensitization to the hapten diphenylcyclopropenone (DPC). The origin of this receptor is a woman between 50 and 59 years old with alopecia areata. Some clones in this sample may be carry-over from other donors' samples. As DNA, the CDR3 is TGCAGTGCTAGAGCAAGCGGGAGAGGAACCTACAATGAGCAGTTCTTC. Amino acids: CSARASGRGTYNEQFF.